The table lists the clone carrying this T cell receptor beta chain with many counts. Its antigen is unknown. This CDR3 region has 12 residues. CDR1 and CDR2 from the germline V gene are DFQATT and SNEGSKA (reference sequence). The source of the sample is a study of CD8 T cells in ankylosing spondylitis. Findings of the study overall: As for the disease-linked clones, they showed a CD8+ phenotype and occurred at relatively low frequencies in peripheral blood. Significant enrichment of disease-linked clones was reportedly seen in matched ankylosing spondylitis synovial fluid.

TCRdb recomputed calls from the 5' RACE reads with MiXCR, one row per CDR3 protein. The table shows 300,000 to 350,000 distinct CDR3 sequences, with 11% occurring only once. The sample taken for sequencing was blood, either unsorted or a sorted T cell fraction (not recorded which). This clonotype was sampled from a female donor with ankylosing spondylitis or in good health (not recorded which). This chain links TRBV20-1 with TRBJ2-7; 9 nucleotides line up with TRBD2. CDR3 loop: CSIAGASYEQYF. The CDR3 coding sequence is TGCAGCATAGCGGGAGCGAGCTACGAGCAGTACTTC.